This entry is about one TCR beta chain. Its specificity is unknown. This specimen belongs to a study of cytomegalovirus exposure and HLA in healthy donors. Study conclusions and caveats: The authors considered a cluster of highly shared sequence variants likely to be a sequencing artifact. In a later analysis, 15,000 to 20,000 TCR beta sequences were associated with HLA alleles at 0.05 false discovery rate.

This CDR3 has 14 residues. V was shortened by 4 bases and J by 3 bases, with 14 bases between the two germline ends. Germline V gene lookup returns CDR1 SGHDT and CDR2 YYEEEE. The PCR ran on 60 Vbeta and 13 Jbeta primers. Here immunoSEQ multiplex PCR was the method, and the copy in TCRdb shows in-frame clones only, minus some. There are around 170,000 clones in the sample; 60% to 85% occur only once, and around 1.5% lies in the top ten. The chain has TRBV5-6 and TRBJ2-7; TRBD1 is a possible D gene (6 bases). Material: PBMCs. The sequence derives from a man younger than 35 in good health and CMV-seronegative. CDR3 nucleotides: TGTGCCAGCAGCCTCCGGGACAAGTACTACGAGCAGTACTTC. Translated: CASSLRDKYYEQYF.